These 27 T cell receptor beta chains were sequenced from one sample in a study of CD4 and CD8 cells across lung adenocarcinoma regions. TCRdb fed the PCR reads into MiXCR, producing one record per CDR3 protein. The sample lists about 7,500 distinct CDR3 sequences, around 53% occurring once. The sequencing sample was made of CD8+ T cells from the center of a lung tumor. These receptors were obtained from a male donor with lung adenocarcinoma. The CD4 and CD8 labels of this study may be unreliable.

This clonotype was seen many times. The J gene is TRBJ2-1, the V gene TRBV27; 7 bases fit TRBD2. Germline V gene lookup returns CDR1 MNHEY and CDR2 SMNVEV (reference sequence). CDR3 length: 14 amino acids. J gave up 7 bases and V 5 bases, and 8 bases lay outside the gene matches. This CDR3 reads CASSVSLARNEQFF. The CDR3 region has the DNA TGTGCCAGCAGTGTCTCACTAGCGAGAAATGAGCAGTTCTTC.

The chain combines TRBV10-2 with TRBJ2-7; no clear D gene. Trimming left V 2 bases short and J 4 bases short, with 6 bases between. Germline assignment: CDR1 WSHSY and CDR2 SAAADI. The CDR3 consists of 12 residues. The CDR3 DNA reads as TGCGCCAGCAGTGAGGGGGAATACGAGCAGTACTTC. This sequence encodes CASSEGEYEQYF.

This clonotype was counted at least ten times. The chain uses TRBV11-2 and TRBJ2-3; the match to TRBD2 covers 11 bases. The V and J ends lost 5 bases and 2 bases, in that order; junction bases with no gene match: 3. The length of the CDR3 is 15 residues. Germline CDR1 is SGHAT and CDR2 is FQNNGV. CDR3 bases: TGTGCCAGCAGCACACTAGCGGGGGACACAGATACGCAGTATTTT. Amino acids: CASSTLAGDTDTQYF.

The chain links TRBV6-1 to TRBJ2-5, with 11 nucleotides matching TRBD2. The germline V gene has CDR1 MNHNS and CDR2 SASEGT. V gave up 4 bases and J gave up 5 bases; unmatched junction bases: 6. The CDR3 contains 15 residues. The CDR3, as DNA: TGTGCCAGCAGTGTAGCGGGGGGGCCCGGGGAGACCCAGTACTTC. Residues: CASSVAGGPGETQYF.

The V call is TRBV6-1, the J call TRBJ2-1, with 10 nucleotides matching TRBD1. V was pared by 6 bases and J by 7 bases, with 12 bases of the junction left unmatched. The CDR3 is 16 residues long. Per the germline V gene, CDR1 is MNHNS and CDR2 is SASEGT. The CDR3 sequence: CASRSPIRDRGNEQFF. CDR3 coding DNA: TGTGCCAGCAGGTCACCGATCCGGGACAGGGGTAATGAGCAGTTCTTC.

In regard to this clonotype: In this CDR3 the conserved last residue, phenylalanine or tryptophan, is missing, so a read error is likely. The DNA is left out, because the CDR3 cannot be placed on it with certainty; the CDR3 is given as TCRdb lists it. This sequence joins TRBV9 and TRBJ2-1. The germline V gene has CDR1 SGDLS and CDR2 YYNGEE. The CDR3 comprises 17 residues, both ends counted. CDR3 protein: CARQRLEVFIDTERRCG.

This chain links TRBV3-1 with TRBJ2-5; 7 nucleotides align to TRBD1. The CDR3 has 14 residues. Germline CDR1 reads LGHDT; CDR2 reads YNNKEL (reference sequence). The V and J ends lost 6 bases and 5 bases, in that order; junction bases with no gene match: 9. The CDR3 sequence is CASSKGTARETQYF. The CDR3 nucleotides are TGTGCCAGCAGTAAGGGGACAGCAAGGGAGACCCAGTACTTC.

CDR3 nucleotide sequence: TGTGCCAGCAGTTACCCGCTGCCCGGGACAGGGGTAGAAACCCAGTACTTC. This codes for CASSYPLPGTGVETQYF. The chain employs TRBV6-5 and TRBJ2-1; 10 bases are shared with TRBD1. Gene TRBJ2-5 matches the end of the DNA better, so the J call may be wrong. Germline CDR1 reads MNHEY; CDR2 reads SVGAGI. The CDR3 consists of 17 residues.

This clonotype was observed at least ten times. V usage is TRBV10-1 and J usage is TRBJ1-5; tentative D call: TRBD1 (6 bases). Trimming cost V 7 bases and J 0 bases, with 16 bases left between them. CDR3 length: 16 amino acids. Germline CDR1 is WNHNN and CDR2 is SYGVQD (reference sequence). CDR3 amino acids: CASMEGQRNSNQPQHF. The CDR3, as DNA: TGCGCCAGCATGGAAGGACAGAGGAATAGCAATCAGCCCCAGCATTTT.

This clonotype came up a few times. The chain links TRBV5-3 to TRBJ2-3, with 7 bases lining up with TRBD2. TRBV5-3 is recorded as an ORF, its role being uncertain. The J segment lost 2 bases and the V segment lost 4 bases, leaving 19 bases of the junction unmatched. The CDR3 runs 19 residues. The CDR3 DNA reads as TGTGCCAGAAGCGCCACTAGACGGGTGCGCGGGAGACCCACAGATACGCAGTATTTT. It specifies CARSATRRVRGRPTDTQYF.

The chain joins TRBV25-1 to TRBJ2-1; 9 bases fit TRBD1. The tail of the sequence fits TRBJ2-7 better, so the J call may be wrong. Germline-derived CDR1 and CDR2 are MGHDK and SYGVNS. This CDR3 comprises 16 residues. The CDR3 spells CASSRDRVPLAYEQYF. CDR3 DNA: TGTGCCAGCAGCAGGGACAGGGTACCTCTCGCCTACGAGCAGTACTTC.

Only a few counts were recorded for this clonotype. V is TRBV10-2 and J is TRBJ2-5, with TRBD2 matching 13 bases. CDR1 WSHSY and CDR2 SAAADI come from the germline V gene. There are 15 residues in the CDR3. J gave up 4 bases and V 7 bases, and 6 bases lay outside the gene matches. DNA of the CDR3: TGCGCCAGCAATCCGGGACTAGCGGGACGAGAGACCCAGTACTTC. This encodes CASNPGLAGRETQYF.

This chain connects TRBV6-1 to TRBJ2-3, with a weak D call TRBD2 (6 bases). The CDR3 totals 14 residues. V was pared by 1 base and J by 6 bases, with 11 bases between. Germline lookup yields CDR1 MNHNS and CDR2 SASEGT. The CDR3 DNA follows: TGTGCCAGCAGTGAAGTAGGTGGGGGGGATACGCAGTATTTT. This gives the protein CASSEVGGGDTQYF.

This clonotype was counted at least ten times. This may come from a read error, since a much larger clone is one base off. The chain has TRBV6-1 and TRBJ2-1; D is perhaps TRBD1 (5 bases). Trimming took off 3 bases at V and 10 bases at J, with 10 bases between the two ends. This CDR3 contains 12 residues. CDR1 is MNHNS, CDR2 SASEGT, per germline. The CDR3 nucleotides read TGTGCCAGCAGTGACCAGGGCTACGAGCAGTTCTTC. Translation gives CASSDQGYEQFF.

The rearrangement uses TRBV10-1 and TRBJ2-3; perhaps TRBD2 as D (5 bases). The length of the CDR3 is 15 residues. Germline V gene lookup returns CDR1 WNHNN and CDR2 SYGVQD (reference sequence). Trimming cost V 0 bases and J 2 bases, with 9 bases left between them. CDR3 sequence reads: CASSESVRDTDTQYF. CDR3 bases: TGCGCCAGCAGTGAGTCAGTCCGGGACACAGATACGCAGTATTTT.

This clonotype was seen just once. V usage is TRBV6-1 and J usage is TRBJ2-5, with 9 bases that match TRBD1. The V and J ends lost 5 bases and 11 bases, in that order; junction bases with no gene match: 15. This CDR3 comprises 15 residues. CDR1 MNHNS and CDR2 SASEGT come from the germline V gene. CDR3 residues: CASSKQGALYNEQYF. As DNA, the CDR3 is TGTGCCAGCAGTAAACAGGGGGCGCTTTACAATGAGCAGTACTTC.

This clonotype was counted once. This chain links TRBV10-2 with TRBJ2-5; 9 bases fit TRBD1. The V gene's germline CDR1 is WSHSY and CDR2 SAAADI. The CDR3 has 17 amino acids. V lost 0 bases, J lost 5 bases, and 10 bases stayed unmatched. The CDR3: CASSESRGQGIGETQYF. The CDR3 region has the DNA TGCGCCAGCAGTGAGTCGAGGGGACAGGGAATAGGGGAGACCCAGTACTTC.

The CDR3 sequence: CASSLEGTGKNEQFF. The CDR3 region has the DNA TGTGCCAGCAGCTTAGAGGGGACAGGGAAGAATGAGCAGTTCTTC. The chain uses TRBV11-3 and TRBJ2-1, with TRBD1 identical over 9 bases. Germline CDR1 and CDR2: SGHNT and YENEEA. The CDR3 totals 15 residues. The ends lost 0 bases at V and 7 bases at J; junction bases unmatched: 4.

The sample holds a few counts of this clonotype. Here the CDR3 DNA reads TGTGCCACCAGTGAACCCCGGGAGGAGAGAGAGACCCAGTACTTC. Translation gives CATSEPREERETQYF. The chain carries TRBV24-1 and TRBJ2-5; 7 positions match TRBD2. The CDR3 sequence is 15 residues long. Germline CDR1 reads KGHDR; CDR2 reads SFDVKD. The V gene end was trimmed by 4 bases and the J gene end by 4 bases; junction bases not matched to a gene: 8.

Here the CDR3 reads CASSSGDRDKDTQYF. The CDR3 DNA reads TGTGCCAGCAGCTCAGGAGACCGTGACAAAGATACGCAGTACTTC. The chain joins TRBV7-9 to TRBJ2-3; D is unclear. The DNA end favors TRBJ2-7, so the J call may be wrong. Germline CDR1 reads SEHNR; CDR2 reads FQNEAQ (reference sequence). The CDR3 is 15 residues long.

This clonotype was seen a handful of times. This chain links TRBV6-1 with TRBJ1-2; D remains ambiguous. The CDR3 covers 12 residues. V gave up 6 bases and J gave up 2 bases, with 7 bases separating them. Looked up from germline, CDR1 is MNHNS and CDR2 is SASEGT. The CDR3 coding sequence is TGTGCCAGCAGAATCAGAAACTATGGCTACACCTTC. Translation gives CASRIRNYGYTF.

This chain joins TRBV7-2 and TRBJ1-2; tentative D call: TRBD1 (6 bases). Trimming pared 4 bases from V and 0 bases from J, leaving 9 bases between. CDR1 and CDR2 from the germline V gene are SGHTA and FQGNSA. CDR3 size: 14 residues. The CDR3 here is CASSSYRANYGYTF. The CDR3 coding sequence is TGTGCCAGCAGCTCCTACAGGGCTAACTATGGCTACACCTTC.

This clonotype occurred once. The chain couples TRBV6-5 to TRBJ1-5; TRBD1 matches at 8 bases. The CDR3 covers 18 residues. Germline V lookup: CDR1 MNHEY, CDR2 SVGAGI. V was clipped by 2 bases and J by 7 bases; unmatched bases: 16. CDR3 sequence (DNA): TGTGCCAGCAGTTACGTCGGGAACACCGGGACAGGAGGACAGCCCCAGCATTTT. Protein: CASSYVGNTGTGGQPQHF.

The rearrangement joins TRBV6-1 to TRBJ2-5; D could derive from TRBD1 or TRBD2 (5 bases each). V shed 2 bases and J shed 11 bases, with 15 bases lying between them. CDR1 and CDR2 (germline): MNHNS, SASEGT. This CDR3 comprises 13 residues. The CDR3 DNA reads TGTGCCAGCAGTGAACTCCCGGGACCAAAGCAGTACTTC. Its protein product is CASSELPGPKQYF.

This clonotype was picked up a small number of times. This rearrangement joins TRBV27 to TRBJ2-5; 10 bases are a match to TRBD1. Near its end, the DNA agrees better with TRBJ2-7, so the J call may be wrong. The CDR3 sequence is 15 residues long. The germline gives CDR1 MNHEY, CDR2 SMNVEV (reference sequence). The CDR3 loop is CASSLTGTGDYEQYF. The CDR3 DNA is TGTGCCAGCAGTTTAACCGGGACAGGGGACTACGAGCAGTACTTC.

This chain uses TRBV6-1 with TRBJ2-2; D unclear. The CDR3 is made up of 13 amino acids. Trimming pared 6 bases from V and 5 bases from J, leaving 10 bases between. Germline assignment: CDR1 MNHNS and CDR2 SASEGT. Here the CDR3 DNA reads TGTGCCAGCAGCACAACCGGGACCGGGGAGCTGTTTTTT. Translating it yields CASSTTGTGELFF.

This clonotype has a handful of counts. The chain carries TRBV6-1 and TRBJ2-1; TRBD1 agrees at 7 bases. The germline V gene encodes CDR1 MNHNS and CDR2 SASEGT. The CDR3 is made up of 13 amino acids. Trimming took 6 bases from V and 8 from J; bases not matched to a gene: 7. The chain's CDR3 is CASSDRVTHEQFF. CDR3 coding DNA: TGTGCCAGCAGCGACAGGGTTACCCATGAGCAGTTCTTC.